This entry concerns a single T cell receptor beta chain. No antigen is known for it. This sample was taken from a study of T cell repertoires in cytomegalovirus infection. Study as a whole: Use of recently identified HLA-C-restricted and well-studied HLA-B-restricted CMV epitopes was part of the study. Carrying CMV and the relevant HLA type showed in public TCR beta signatures.

J was trimmed by 4 bases and V by 4 bases; bases with no gene match: 13. Per germline, CDR1 SGHRS and CDR2 YFSETQ. The CDR3 runs 17 residues. TCRdb passed the reads through MiXCR, listing each CDR3 protein once. The data contain about 920,000 distinct CDR3 sequences, around 31% of them singletons. This material consisted of cultured CD8+ T cells from PBMCs, taken from culture after CMV antigen stimulation. The receptor comes from a human donor in good health (CMV status not recorded). Some clones in this sample may be carry-over from other donors' samples. The chain links TRBV5-1 to TRBJ1-1; the match to TRBD1 covers 10 bases. The CDR3 DNA reads as TGCGCCAGCAGCCCCCCCCTTGTGGGACAGGGGACCACTGAAGCTTTCTTT. It codes for CASSPPLVGQGTTEAFF.